This is a list of T cell receptor beta chains from one sample in a study of blood T cell repertoires in COVID-19. Generated by immunoSEQ multiplex PCR, the TCRdb table keeps only in-frame clones and is missing some. Of 250,000 to 300,000 clones listed, under 90% are singletons. The sequencing input was PBMCs or T cells enriched from blood (not recorded which). These TCRs come from a woman aged 50 to 60 who had been exposed to COVID-19. Both conserved end residues are part of each CDR3. Fields, in order: V gene, clone size, D gene, J gene, CDR3 DNA, CDR3 protein. A D gene is named only where the DNA matches it firmly. Clone size is not always given. Where it is, it says once, few, many or a class for expanded clones.

v_gene: TRBV11-2
abundance: NA
d_gene: NA
j_gene: TRBJ2-5
CDR3nt: TGTGCCAGCAGCTTAAGGGAACTAGTGGAGACCCAGTACTTC
CDR3aa: CASSLRELVETQYF

v_gene: TRBV5-4
abundance: NA
d_gene: TRBD1
j_gene: TRBJ2-7
CDR3nt: TGTGCCAGCAGATCGGGACAGGAGGACTACGAGCAGTACTTC
CDR3aa: CASRSGQEDYEQYF

v_gene: TRBV28
abundance: NA
d_gene: NA
j_gene: TRBJ1-1
CDR3nt: TGTGCCAGCAGTTTACGCAGGGATAGGAACACTGAAGCTTTCTTT
CDR3aa: CASSLRRDRNTEAFF

v_gene: TRBV3-1/TRBV3-2
abundance: NA
d_gene: NA
j_gene: TRBJ1-3
CDR3nt: TGTGCCAGCAGCCAAGGGTTCGGGAGAAACACCATATATTTT
CDR3aa: CASSQGFGRNTIYF

v_gene: TRBV7-9
abundance: NA
d_gene: TRBD1
j_gene: TRBJ2-1
CDR3nt: TGTGCCAGCAGGGACAGGGTAAGGTACAATGAGCAGTTCTTC
CDR3aa: CASRDRVRYNEQFF

v_gene: TRBV28
abundance: NA
d_gene: TRBD1
j_gene: TRBJ1-2
CDR3nt: TGTGCCAGCAGTCCGACCGGGACAGGGGTTGGGTGGAATGGCTACACCTTC
CDR3aa: CASSPTGTGVGWNGYTF

v_gene: TRBV11-2
abundance: NA
d_gene: TRBD2
j_gene: TRBJ2-7
CDR3nt: TGTGCCAGCAGCCAAGAACTAGCGGGCTCCTACGAGCAGTACTTC
CDR3aa: CASSQELAGSYEQYF

v_gene: TRBV11-2
abundance: once
d_gene: NA
j_gene: TRBJ1-6
CDR3nt: TGTGCCAGCAGCTTAGATACGGGGGGAGGGGAATATAATTCACCCCTCCACTTT
CDR3aa: CASSLDTGGGEYNSPLHF

v_gene: TRBV7-7
abundance: NA
d_gene: TRBD1
j_gene: TRBJ2-1
CDR3nt: TGTGCTAGCAGCCCAGAGCGGACAGGGGCAGGCGGTGAGCAGTTCTTC
CDR3aa: CASSPERTGAGGEQFF

v_gene: TRBV3-1/TRBV3-2
abundance: NA
d_gene: NA
j_gene: TRBJ1-5
CDR3nt: TGTGCCAGCAGCCAAGATGCCGGTAATCAGCCCCAGCATTTT
CDR3aa: CASSQDAGNQPQHF

v_gene: TRBV5-4
abundance: NA
d_gene: NA
j_gene: TRBJ2-7
CDR3nt: TGTGCCAGCAGCTTGGTCGGTCACGAGCAGTACTTC
CDR3aa: CASSLVGHEQYF

v_gene: TRBV18
abundance: NA
d_gene: NA
j_gene: TRBJ1-4
CDR3nt: TGTGCCAGCTCACCGGATACGGGGGCAACTAATGAAAAACTGTTTTTT
CDR3aa: CASSPDTGATNEKLFF

v_gene: TRBV28
abundance: NA
d_gene: TRBD1
j_gene: TRBJ2-1
CDR3nt: TGTGCCAGCAGGGCGGGACAGGGGGCTTCCTACAATGAGCAGTTCTTC
CDR3aa: CASRAGQGASYNEQFF

v_gene: TRBV5-6
abundance: NA
d_gene: TRBD2
j_gene: TRBJ2-5
CDR3nt: TGTGCCAGCAGCAAGACTAGCGGGGCGTACCAAGAGACCCAGTACTTC
CDR3aa: CASSKTSGAYQETQYF

v_gene: TRBV7-2
abundance: NA
d_gene: TRBD1
j_gene: TRBJ2-5
CDR3nt: TGTGCCAGCAGCACCCAGACAGGGAACCAAGAGACCCAGTACTTC
CDR3aa: CASSTQTGNQETQYF

v_gene: TRBV3-1/TRBV3-2
abundance: NA
d_gene: NA
j_gene: TRBJ1-4
CDR3nt: TGTGCCAGCAGCCATGCACGCGGCTATAATGAAAAACTGTTTTTT
CDR3aa: CASSHARGYNEKLFF

v_gene: TRBV14
abundance: NA
d_gene: TRBD1
j_gene: TRBJ2-7
CDR3nt: TGTGCCAGCAATTACGGGGACAGAGCCGGTGGATCCTACGAGCAGTACTTC
CDR3aa: CASNYGDRAGGSYEQYF